The entry below describes one T cell receptor (beta chain). This sample was included in a study of blood T cell repertoires in COVID-19. Looking at the study overall: Sample material is recorded as cDNA or gDNA derived from T cells, B-cell-depleted T cells, or PBMCs.

Unmatched junction bases numbered 2, after V lost 2 bases and J lost 6 bases. This CDR3 is 15 amino acids long. CDR1 and CDR2 (germline): MNHEY, SVGAGI. How the authors handled the data: Reference gene primers were amplified, and this amplification served to estimate nucleated cell counts. TCRdb's table, derived via immunoSEQ multiplex PCR, lists solely in-frame clones and lacks some. D and trimming come from the DNA, and the V and J calls and clone size come from that table. The data show more than 200,000 clones, 86% seen once. The rearrangement joins TRBV6-5 to TRBJ1-6; 9 nucleotides align to TRBD1. This clonotype was obtained from a man aged 50-59 years with acute or convalescent COVID-19. Source material: peripheral blood. CDR3 sequence: CASSYGGQGNSPLHF. As DNA, the CDR3 is TGTGCCAGCAGTTACGGGGGACAGGGTAATTCACCCCTCCACTTT.